The clone carrying this T cell receptor (beta chain) was detected once. Its antigen is unknown. The data were obtained in a study of graft-versus-host responses after intestinal transplantation. Between the trimmed V and J ends, which lost 4 bases and 4 bases, there was a span of 16 bases. This CDR3 has 16 residues. Germline loops: CDR1 PRHDT, CDR2 FYEKMQ (reference sequence). Clones were read by immunoSEQ multiplex PCR, and TCRdb kept only the in-frame ones, dropping some. The profile shows about 85,000 clones, roughly 90% of them singletons. The specimen was unstimulated CD8+ T cells sorted from spleen or lymph node cells, collected before transplant. The chain recombines TRBV13 with TRBJ2-2; no reliable D call. The sequence came from a human donor who was the organ donor for an intestinal transplant. CDR3 amino acids: CASSSLTISGTGELFF. The CDR3, as DNA: TGTGCCAGCAGCTCCTTGACAATATCAGGCACCGGGGAGCTGTTTTTT.